The 23 T cell receptor beta chains below all came from one sample that was sequenced in a study of T cells after yellow fever vaccination. One entry per CDR3 protein results from TCRdb running MiXCR on the 5' RACE reads. The sample carries 450,000 to 650,000 distinct CDR3 sequences, roughly 14% recorded once. The source material was PBMCs, sampled on the day of the yellow fever booster vaccination. The receptors come from a man aged 25 to 40 who received the YFV17D yellow fever vaccine.

This clonotype was observed a handful of times. V gene TRBV27 combines with J gene TRBJ2-7, with D maybe TRBD1 (6 bases). CDR1 and CDR2 from the germline V gene are MNHEY and SMNVEV (reference sequence). Between the trimmed V and J ends, which lost 0 bases and 3 bases, there was a span of 15 bases. This CDR3 is built from 16 residues. In DNA, the CDR3 is TGTGCCAGCAGTTTATCGTTTCAAGGGGGTATCTACGAGCAGTACTTC. Translating gives CASSLSFQGGIYEQYF.

The genes are TRBV5-3 and TRBJ1-5, with D tentatively TRBD1 (5 bases). TRBV5-3 is reported as an ORF; its role is uncertain. V gave up 4 bases and J gave up 5 bases, with 16 bases separating them. The CDR3 is made up of 15 amino acids. CDR3 bases: TGTGCCAGAAGCCCGGTAAGGGGTGACCATCAGCCCCAGCATTTT. As protein: CARSPVRGDHQPQHF.

This clonotype appeared a few times. The chain has TRBV2 and TRBJ2-5, with D tentatively TRBD1 or TRBD2 (5 bases each). The CDR3 has 14 amino acids. V was cut by 6 bases and J by 6 bases, with 17 bases left in between. Germline V gives CDR1 SNHLY, CDR2 FYNNEI. CDR3 sequence reads: CASSGDPQPQTQYF. CDR3 in DNA: TGTGCCAGCAGCGGGGACCCCCAACCACAGACCCAGTACTTC.

J is TRBJ2-1 and V is TRBV12-3 or TRBV12-4; 10 bases are a match to TRBD1. Unmatched junction bases numbered 3, after V lost 7 bases and J lost 6 bases. This CDR3 is 13 amino acids long. This chain's CDR3 is CASNDRGLNEQFF. CDR3 nucleotides: TGTGCCAGCAATGACAGGGGGCTCAATGAGCAGTTCTTC.

This clonotype was picked up a small number of times. The V call is TRBV20-1, the J call TRBJ2-7, with 7 bases fitting TRBD2. Germline assignment: CDR1 DFQATT and CDR2 SNEGSKA (reference sequence). CDR3 length: 14 amino acids. The CDR3 loop reads CSARTRDYLYEQYF. DNA of the CDR3: TGCAGCGCCCGCACCCGGGACTACCTCTACGAGCAGTACTTC.

The chain uses TRBV7-9 and TRBJ1-6; D may be TRBD1 (5 bases). The CDR3 runs 14 residues. Trimming stripped 8 bases from V and 9 bases from J, with 17 bases between. Germline CDR1 is SEHNR and CDR2 is FQNEAQ (reference sequence). The CDR3: CASQRDGKGSPLHF. The CDR3 nucleotides are TGTGCCAGCCAGAGGGACGGAAAAGGTTCACCCCTCCACTTT.

CDR3 sequence reads: CSARATTYPSYEQYF. The DNA for the CDR3 is TGCAGTGCTAGGGCTACTACTTATCCCTCCTACGAGCAGTACTTC. The chain is built from TRBV20-1 and TRBJ2-7, with D unclear. Germline CDR1 DFQATT, CDR2 SNEGSKA (reference sequence). This CDR3 has 15 residues. The V and J ends lost 3 bases and 0 bases respectively, with 15 bases between them.

The rearrangement joins TRBV7-2 to TRBJ1-2; the D is unclear. V was trimmed by 1 base and J by 4 bases, leaving 10 bases between them. Germline values: CDR1 SGHTA, CDR2 FQGNSA. This CDR3 has 14 amino acids. CDR3 in amino acids: CASSLDSGGYGYTF. DNA of the CDR3: TGTGCCAGCAGCTTAGATTCGGGTGGCTATGGCTACACCTTC.

This clonotype has a count of ten or more. CDR3 amino acids: CSARDSLNTEAFF. The CDR3 nucleotides are TGCAGTGCTAGAGACAGCCTGAACACTGAAGCTTTCTTT. The J gene is TRBJ1-1, the V gene TRBV20-1; D is unclear. Trimming left V 0 bases short and J 0 bases short, with 5 bases between. The CDR3 has 13 amino acids. Germline assignment: CDR1 DFQATT and CDR2 SNEGSKA (reference sequence).

The table lists this clonotype with a few counts. The chain combines TRBV12-3 or TRBV12-4 with TRBJ2-7; the match to TRBD2 covers 16 bases. The CDR3 is 15 residues long. Trimming at V came to 6 bases and at J to 4 bases, leaving 3 bases not matched to a gene. The CDR3 is CASRGLAGGSYEQYF. In DNA form, the CDR3 reads TGTGCCAGCAGGGGACTAGCGGGAGGGTCGTACGAGCAGTACTTC.

For this clonotype: A much larger clone lies a single base off, so this may be a read error. CDR3 region: CSAPGQGRDTQYF. CDR3 nucleotides: TGCAGTGCTCCCGGACAGGGTCGAGATACCCAGTACTTC. The rearrangement links TRBV20-1 to TRBJ2-5; TRBD1 aligns across 8 bases. The CDR3 has 13 amino acids. Germline CDR1 DFQATT, CDR2 SNEGSKA (reference sequence). After removal of 5 bases from V and 8 bases from J, the junction contained 10 bases not matched to a gene.

This clonotype was seen a few times. V and J are TRBV5-6 and TRBJ2-3; TRBD2 agrees at 11 bases. This CDR3 spans 15 amino acids. Germline CDR1 SGHDT, CDR2 YYEEEE. The ends lost 7 bases at V and 2 bases at J; junction bases unmatched: 6. This CDR3 is CASQGTSGFTDTQYF. CDR3 in DNA: TGTGCCAGCCAGGGGACTAGCGGATTCACAGATACGCAGTATTTT.

This clonotype was detected only a few times. This rearrangement joins TRBV7-2 to TRBJ2-3; TRBD2 is a possible D gene (5 bases). In germline, CDR1 is SGHTA, CDR2 FQGNSA. The CDR3 extends over 12 amino acids. The V gene lost 5 bases and the J gene lost 6 bases, with 9 bases spanning the gap. The CDR3 protein is CASSHGGDTQYF. The DNA for the CDR3 is TGTGCCAGCAGCCACGGCGGGGATACGCAGTATTTT.

This clonotype was counted between two and nine times. The chain joins TRBV27 to TRBJ2-3; tentatively, D is TRBD2 (6 bases). Trimming left V 3 bases short and J 6 bases short, with 13 bases between. Per germline, CDR1 MNHEY and CDR2 SMNVEV (reference sequence). The CDR3 has 14 residues. CDR3 sequence reads: CASSFGTAPDTQYF. CDR3 DNA sequence: TGTGCCAGCAGTTTTGGGACTGCGCCCGATACGCAGTATTTT.

This clonotype was detected a few times. V and J are TRBV7-2 and TRBJ1-5; D gene uncertain. Trimming pared 4 bases from V and 7 bases from J, leaving 11 bases between. This CDR3 is built from 13 residues. Germline values: CDR1 SGHTA, CDR2 FQGNSA. The CDR3 sequence is CASSWSSGQPQHF. Here the CDR3 DNA reads TGTGCCAGCAGCTGGTCGTCGGGACAGCCCCAGCATTTT.

This clonotype was observed a few times. The V gene is TRBV7-2, the J gene TRBJ1-5; D call uncertain. The ends were cut back, 1 base at V and 4 bases at J, with 17 bases in the middle. This CDR3 contains 17 residues. From germline, CDR1 is SGHTA and CDR2 FQGNSA. DNA of the CDR3: TGTGCCAGCAGCTTAGGGTCTCACAGACCTGGTAATCAGCCCCAGCATTTT. Its protein product is CASSLGSHRPGNQPQHF.

The chain has TRBV19 and TRBJ2-7; 11 bases are a match to TRBD2. This CDR3 is 16 amino acids long. V shed 1 base, J shed 6 bases, and the junction held 8 bases outside the gene matches. The germline V gene has CDR1 LNHDA and CDR2 SQIVND (reference sequence). The CDR3, as DNA: TGTGCCAGTAGTATAGGTCATAGCGGGAGGGCCTCCGAGCAGTACTTC. The encoded protein is CASSIGHSGRASEQYF.

The table lists this clonotype with a few counts. The CDR3 nucleotides are TGCAGTGCCCTTCCGGGACAGGGGGCGGTGAACACTGAAGCTTTCTTT. This translates into CSALPGQGAVNTEAFF. The chain combines TRBV20-1 with TRBJ1-1; TRBD1 matches 12 bases. The CDR3 has 16 amino acids. V lost 6 bases to trimming and J lost 0 bases; unmatched junction nucleotides: 8. Germline CDR1 and CDR2: DFQATT and SNEGSKA (reference sequence).

The genes are TRBV12-3 or TRBV12-4 and TRBJ2-2; tentatively, D is TRBD1 (6 bases). The CDR3 has 14 amino acids. The V gene lost 6 bases and the J gene lost 4 bases, with 12 bases spanning the gap. This CDR3 is CASRGQPGTGELFF. CDR3 nucleotides: TGTGCCAGCAGGGGACAACCAGGCACCGGGGAGCTGTTTTTT.

This clonotype was recorded a few times. The chain uses TRBV6-5 and TRBJ2-3; D is ambiguous. The CDR3 consists of 15 residues. V lost 4 bases and J lost 5, with 16 bases in between. Germline assignment: CDR1 MNHEY and CDR2 SVGAGI. This CDR3 is CASSSAGYSGDTQYF. The CDR3 nucleotides read TGTGCCAGCAGTTCCGCAGGTTACTCGGGAGATACGCAGTATTTT.

This clonotype was observed a few times. The V and J genes are TRBV10-3 and TRBJ2-2; D call uncertain. V lost 6 bases, J lost 5 bases, and 13 bases lay in between. The CDR3 consists of 14 residues. Germline-derived CDR1 and CDR2 are ENHRY and SYGVKD. CDR3 DNA: TGTGCCATCAGGCCTCCCGAACCTACCGGGGAGCTGTTTTTT. Encoded protein: CAIRPPEPTGELFF.

This clonotype was seen a handful of times. The chain uses TRBV30 and TRBJ2-7; possibly TRBD2 for D (6 bases). Looked up from germline, CDR1 is GTSNPN and CDR2 is SVGIG (reference sequence). Trimming removed 7 bases at V and 7 bases at J, with 20 bases between. There are 13 residues in the CDR3. The CDR3 coding sequence is TGTGCCTCCAACAACGAGGCGGGGTGGGAGCAGTACTTC. Translation: CASNNEAGWEQYF. Looking up the rest from reference TRBV30 and TRBJ2-7 gives the full variable domain: SQTIHQWPATLVQPVGSPLSLECTVEGTSNPNLYWYRQAAGRGLQLLFYSVGIGQISSEVPQNLSASRPQDRQFILSSKKLLLSDSGFYLCASNNEAGWEQYFGPGTRLTVT.

The chain employs TRBV7-8 and TRBJ1-1; D gene uncertain. V lost 5 bases and J 4 bases, leaving 11 bases between the germline ends. The CDR3 runs 13 residues. CDR1 and CDR2 from the germline V gene are SGHVS and FQNEAQ. Here the CDR3 reads CASSPTLGTEAFF. CDR3 nucleotide sequence: TGTGCCAGCAGCCCGACCCTGGGCACTGAAGCTTTCTTT.